This TCR beta chain was recorded in a study of glioma-infiltrating T cells. Germline lookup yields CDR1 GTSNPN and CDR2 SVGIG (reference sequence). This CDR3 has 14 residues. With 3 bases clipped from V and 9 bases from J, the junction kept 10 bases outside the gene matches. With respect to this clonotype: The antigen remains undetermined.

The study's findings and limits: CDR3 overlap between tissue and blood was very small. Non-neoplastic patients had below-expected tissue-blood divergence, while all gliomas exceeded expectation.

Using RNA template, CDR3s of TCR alpha and beta were amplified with iRepertoire arm-PCR. MiXCR was run by TCRdb on the multiplex PCR reads, yielding one entry per CDR3 protein. Here the sample spans around 190,000 distinct CDR3 sequences, more than 30% being singletons. This clonotype originated in a human donor with low-grade glioma or glioblastoma, undergoing nonglioma brain surgery, or in good health (not recorded which). Sequences were obtained from glioma tissue, nonneoplastic brain tissue, or PBMCs (not recorded which). The chain has TRBV30 and TRBJ2-1; 8 nucleotides match TRBD2. In nucleotides, the CDR3 is TGTGCCTGGAGCCCGGGAGGGCCACGCGGTGAGCAGTTCTTC. The encoded protein is CAWSPGGPRGEQFF.